This TCR beta chain emerged from a study of blood T cell repertoires in COVID-19. Study overall: Sources were T cells, B-cell-depleted T cells, or PBMCs; the material itself was cDNA or gDNA.

The data were produced by immunoSEQ multiplex PCR, yet TCRdb's version contains in-frame clones alone and is incomplete. The sample shows approximately 260,000 clones, approximately 78% of them seen only once. With V trimmed by 0 bases and J by 0 bases, 5 bases remained unmatched. The germline gives CDR1 GTSNPN, CDR2 SVGIG (reference sequence). This CDR3 has 16 residues. The sequence derives from a woman in her sixties or seventies with active or convalescent COVID-19. The chain carries TRBV30 and TRBJ1-3; 7 bases line up with TRBD1. The sample comprised peripheral blood. The CDR3 sequence is CAWSVAGGHSGNTIYF. The CDR3 DNA is TGTGCCTGGAGTGTGGCAGGGGGTCACTCTGGAAACACCATATATTTT.